The rows below give T cell receptor beta chains drawn from one sample of a study of response to subunit inactivated influenza vaccine. TCRdb redid the calling of the RT-PCR reads with MiXCR, one entry per CDR3 protein. Of about 500,000 distinct CDR3 sequences listed, 16% are singletons. Sequencing used CD4+ T cells sorted from PBMCs, obtained around 2 years after vaccination. All receptors derive from a man aged 50 to 69 who received an inactivated influenza vaccine. The CDR3 runs from the conserved cysteine through the conserved F or W. Fields, in order: D gene, clone size, J gene, V gene, CDR3 protein, CDR3 DNA. D genes are given only for firm matches. Only some rows state a clone size, as once, few, many or a class for expanded clones.

- | - | TRBJ2-1 | TRBV6-2/TRBV6-3 | CASSLPQGLSYNEQFF | TGTGCCAGCAGTCTCCCTCAGGGTCTCTCCTACAATGAGCAGTTCTTC
TRBD1 | many | TRBJ1-2 | TRBV6-2/TRBV6-3 | CASSYSRSGTGSYGYTF | TGTGCCAGCAGTTATTCTCGCTCCGGGACAGGGTCCTATGGCTACACCTTC
- | few | TRBJ1-2 | TRBV6-1 | CASSEKGRSYGYTF | TGTGCCAGCAGTGAAAAAGGCAGGAGCTATGGCTACACCTTC
TRBD2 | many | TRBJ2-3 | TRBV5-5 | CASSLEASGRTDTQYF | TGTGCCAGCAGCCTTGAGGCTAGCGGACGCACAGATACGCAGTATTTT
- | few | TRBJ2-5 | TRBV15 | CATSRGGGDETQYF | TGTGCCACCAGCAGAGGCGGAGGGGACGAGACCCAGTACTTC
TRBD2 | few | TRBJ2-3 | TRBV29-1 | CSVSKALAGGDTQYF | TGCAGCGTTTCCAAGGCCCTAGCGGGAGGAGATACGCAGTATTTT
- | - | TRBJ2-1 | TRBV4-1 | CASSQDSGMGYNEQFF | TGCGCCAGCAGCCAAGATTCGGGGATGGGCTACAATGAGCAGTTCTTC
TRBD2 | many | TRBJ2-3 | TRBV7-2 | CASSLNPSGISDTQYF | TGTGCCAGCAGCTTAAATCCTAGCGGGATTTCAGATACGCAGTATTTT
- | few | TRBJ2-1 | TRBV6-1 | CASSRTLNPYNEQFF | TGTGCCAGCAGTCGGACGTTAAATCCCTACAATGAGCAGTTCTTC
- | - | TRBJ2-1 | TRBV28 | CASSQTGSYNEQFF | TGTGCCAGCAGCCAAACAGGGAGTTACAATGAGCAGTTCTTC
TRBD1 | few | TRBJ2-7 | TRBV28 | CASRPGGPPYEQYF | TGTGCCAGCAGACCAGGGGGCCCCCCCTACGAGCAGTACTTC
TRBD2 | - | TRBJ2-7 | TRBV7-6 | CASSLSSPSGRPYEQYF | TGTGCCAGCAGCTTAAGTTCTCCCAGCGGGAGACCTTACGAGCAGTACTTC
- | once | TRBJ2-2 | TRBV6-2/TRBV6-3 | CASSILGGRTGELFF | TGTGCCAGCAGTATCCTCGGGGGGCGAACCGGGGAGCTGTTTTTT
- | few | TRBJ2-3 | TRBV5-1 | CASSLAVGASDTQYF | TGCGCCAGCAGCTTGGCCGTCGGCGCTTCGGATACGCAGTATTTT
- | - | TRBJ2-2 | TRBV24-1 | CATTRGSTGELFF | TGTGCCACCACCCGAGGATCCACCGGGGAGCTGTTTTTT
- | - | TRBJ1-1 | TRBV12-3/TRBV12-4 | CASSGGQANTEAFF | TGTGCCAGCAGCGGGGGACAAGCAAACACTGAAGCTTTCTTT
- | many | TRBJ1-2 | TRBV6-5 | CASSYFPGSEDGYTF | TGTGCCAGCAGTTACTTTCCGGGCTCAGAGGATGGCTACACCTTC
- | many | TRBJ2-7 | TRBV12-3/TRBV12-4 | CASSFSRAYEQYF | TGTGCCAGCAGTTTTAGCAGGGCCTACGAGCAGTACTTC
- | few | TRBJ2-5 | TRBV15 | CATSRGIGGQETQYF | TGTGCCACCAGCAGGGGCATAGGGGGCCAAGAGACCCAGTACTTC
TRBD2 | - | TRBJ2-2 | TRBV6-1 | CASSEHLAGSTGELFF | TGTGCCAGCAGTGAACATCTAGCGGGGAGCACCGGGGAGCTGTTTTTT
TRBD1 | - | TRBJ2-5 | TRBV20-1 | CSARVPKGAWETQYF | TGCAGTGCTAGAGTACCAAAGGGGGCCTGGGAGACCCAGTACTTC
- | many | TRBJ1-5 | TRBV3-1 | CASSRAPSNQPQHF | TGTGCCAGTTCCCGCGCACCTAGCAATCAGCCCCAGCATTTT
TRBD2 | - | TRBJ2-5 | TRBV5-1 | CASSLETSGAQETQYF | TGCGCCAGCAGCTTGGAGACTAGCGGGGCCCAGGAGACCCAGTACTTC
- | - | TRBJ2-5 | TRBV6-2/TRBV6-3 | CASSYSDSQETQYF | TGTGCCAGCAGTTACTCGGACAGTCAAGAGACCCAGTACTTC
- | - | TRBJ1-2 | TRBV12-3/TRBV12-4 | CASRDNENYGYTF | TGTGCCAGCAGAGACAATGAGAACTATGGCTACACCTTC
- | - | TRBJ1-3 | TRBV20-1 | CSALDGSYSGNTIYF | TGCAGTGCCCTAGACGGATCTTACTCTGGAAACACCATATATTTT
TRBD1 | few | TRBJ2-3 | TRBV6-1 | CASKTGVGADTQYF | TGTGCCAGCAAAACAGGGGTAGGAGCAGATACGCAGTATTTT
TRBD1 | - | TRBJ1-1 | TRBV5-1 | CASSLGTGTEAFF | TGCGCCAGCAGCCTCGGGACAGGGACTGAAGCTTTCTTT
TRBD2 | - | TRBJ2-5 | TRBV7-2 | CASSSQAGMETQYF | TGTGCCAGCAGCTCCCAAGCGGGAATGGAGACCCAGTACTTC
- | - | TRBJ2-4 | TRBV4-2 | CASSHEFSRLAKNIQYF | TGTGCCAGCAGCCACGAATTCTCAAGGCTAGCCAAAAACATTCAGTACTTC
- | - | TRBJ2-7 | TRBV5-1 | CASTDPARRHEQYF | TGCGCCAGCACGGACCCAGCCAGGCGTCACGAGCAGTACTTC
TRBD2 | few | TRBJ2-1 | TRBV5-1 | CASSGLADFYNEQFF | TGCGCCAGCAGCGGACTAGCGGATTTCTACAATGAGCAGTTCTTC
- | many | TRBJ1-5 | TRBV7-8 | CASSLGAYSNQPQHF | TGTGCCAGCAGCTTAGGAGCCTATAGCAATCAGCCCCAGCATTTT
- | - | TRBJ2-3 | TRBV12-3/TRBV12-4 | CASSFQTDTQYF | TGTGCCAGCAGTTTCCAGACAGATACGCAGTATTTT
- | - | TRBJ2-3 | TRBV29-1 | CSVGSGYTDTQYF | TGCAGCGTTGGTAGCGGATACACAGATACGCAGTATTTT
TRBD1 | - | TRBJ2-7 | TRBV12-3/TRBV12-4 | CASTTGGGEQYF | TGTGCCAGCACTACAGGGGGCGGTGAGCAGTACTTC
- | - | TRBJ1-5 | TRBV10-3 | CAISENRVVSGNQPQHF | TGTGCCATCAGTGAAAATAGAGTGGTGAGTGGCAATCAGCCCCAGCATTTT
TRBD2 | few | TRBJ2-3 | TRBV5-4 | CASSFRREANTDTQYF | TGTGCCAGCAGCTTCCGGCGGGAGGCGAACACAGATACGCAGTATTTT
- | few | TRBJ1-4 | TRBV7-9 | CASSLAGGGEKLFF | TGTGCCAGCAGCTTAGCAGGGGGAGGTGAAAAACTGTTTTTT
- | - | TRBJ1-6 | TRBV6-5 | CASSYGGYNSPLHF | TGTGCCAGCAGTTATGGGGGTTATAATTCACCCCTCCACTTT
- | - | TRBJ2-7 | TRBV29-1 | CSALDTSYEQYF | TGCAGCGCCCTGGACACCTCCTACGAGCAGTACTTC
- | few | TRBJ1-3 | TRBV20-1 | CSARARNSGNTIYF | TGCAGTGCTAGGGCACGTAACTCTGGAAACACCATATATTTT
- | few | TRBJ2-1 | TRBV24-1 | CATSATGAGIGNEQFF | TGTGCCACCAGTGCCACGGGGGCAGGGATCGGGAATGAGCAGTTCTTC
TRBD1 | - | TRBJ1-1 | TRBV29-1 | CSVGDRRNTEAFF | TGCAGCGTTGGGGACAGGCGGAACACTGAAGCTTTCTTT